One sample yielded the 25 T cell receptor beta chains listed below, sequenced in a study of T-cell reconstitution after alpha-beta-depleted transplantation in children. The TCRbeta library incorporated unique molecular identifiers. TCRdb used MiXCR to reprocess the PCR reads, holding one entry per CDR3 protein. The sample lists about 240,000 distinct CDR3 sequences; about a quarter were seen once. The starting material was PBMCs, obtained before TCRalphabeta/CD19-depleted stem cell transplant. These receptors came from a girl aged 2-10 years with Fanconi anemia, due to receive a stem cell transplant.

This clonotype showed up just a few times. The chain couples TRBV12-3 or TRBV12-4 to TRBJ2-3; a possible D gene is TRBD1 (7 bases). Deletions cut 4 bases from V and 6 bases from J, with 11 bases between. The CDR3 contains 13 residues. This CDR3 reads CASSYRGLDTQYF. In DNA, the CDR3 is TGTGCCAGCAGTTACAGGGGACTTGATACGCAGTATTTT.

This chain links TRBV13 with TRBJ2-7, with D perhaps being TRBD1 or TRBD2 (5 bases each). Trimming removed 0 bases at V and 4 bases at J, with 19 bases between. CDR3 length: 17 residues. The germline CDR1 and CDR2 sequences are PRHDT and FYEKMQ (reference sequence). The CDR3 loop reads CASSLGPPSGSPYEQYF. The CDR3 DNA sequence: TGTGCCAGCAGCTTAGGGCCCCCATCAGGGAGCCCTTACGAGCAGTACTTC.

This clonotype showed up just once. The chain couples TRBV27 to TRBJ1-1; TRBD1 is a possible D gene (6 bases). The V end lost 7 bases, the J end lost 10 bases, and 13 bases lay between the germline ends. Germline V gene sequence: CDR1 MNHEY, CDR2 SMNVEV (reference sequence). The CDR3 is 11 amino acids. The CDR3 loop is CASTGGLRAFF. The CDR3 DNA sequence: TGTGCCAGCACCGGGGGGCTGCGAGCTTTCTTT.

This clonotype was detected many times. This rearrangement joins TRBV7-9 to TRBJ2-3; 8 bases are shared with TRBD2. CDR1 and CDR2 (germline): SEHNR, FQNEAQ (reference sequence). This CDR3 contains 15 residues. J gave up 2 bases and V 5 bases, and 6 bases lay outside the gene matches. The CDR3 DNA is TGTGCCAGCAGCGAAAGCGGGAGTTTCACAGATACGCAGTATTTT. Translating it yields CASSESGSFTDTQYF.

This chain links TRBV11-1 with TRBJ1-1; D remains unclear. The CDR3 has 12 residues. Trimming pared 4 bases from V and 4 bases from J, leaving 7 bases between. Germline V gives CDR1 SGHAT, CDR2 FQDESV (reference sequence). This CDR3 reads CASSSWSTEAFF. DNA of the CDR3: TGTGCCAGCAGCTCCTGGAGCACTGAAGCTTTCTTT.

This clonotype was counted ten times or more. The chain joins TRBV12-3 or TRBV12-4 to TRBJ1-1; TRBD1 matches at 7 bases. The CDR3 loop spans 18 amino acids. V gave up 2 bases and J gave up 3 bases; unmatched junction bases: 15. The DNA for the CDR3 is TGTGCCAGCAGTTTAATGGTGGGCGGTGGGACAGCTTACACTGAAGCTTTCTTT. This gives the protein CASSLMVGGGTAYTEAFF.

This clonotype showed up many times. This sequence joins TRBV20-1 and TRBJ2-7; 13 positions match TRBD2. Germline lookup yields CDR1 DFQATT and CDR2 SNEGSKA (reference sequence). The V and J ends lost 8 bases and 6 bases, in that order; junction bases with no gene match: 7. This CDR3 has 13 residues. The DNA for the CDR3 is TGCAGTACAGGGACTAGCGGGACTCGCGAGCAGTACTTC. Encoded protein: CSTGTSGTREQYF.

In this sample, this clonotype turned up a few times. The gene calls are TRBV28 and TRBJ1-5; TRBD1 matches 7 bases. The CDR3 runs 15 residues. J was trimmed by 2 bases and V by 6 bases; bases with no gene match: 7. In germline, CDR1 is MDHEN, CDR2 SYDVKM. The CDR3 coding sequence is TGTGCCAGCAGCTCTCCAGGGGGGGGCAATCAGCCCCAGCATTTT. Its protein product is CASSSPGGGNQPQHF.

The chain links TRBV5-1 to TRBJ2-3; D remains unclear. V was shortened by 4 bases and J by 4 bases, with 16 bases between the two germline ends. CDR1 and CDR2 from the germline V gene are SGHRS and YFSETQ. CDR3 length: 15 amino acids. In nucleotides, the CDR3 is TGCGCCAGCAGCCCCTTAATCGTAGATGCAGATACGCAGTATTTT. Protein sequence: CASSPLIVDADTQYF.

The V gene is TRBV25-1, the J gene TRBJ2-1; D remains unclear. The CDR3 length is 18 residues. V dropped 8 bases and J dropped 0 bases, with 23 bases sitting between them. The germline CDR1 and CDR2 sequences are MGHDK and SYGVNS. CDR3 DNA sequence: TGTGCCAGCTCTTACACCGGCGCTCCTGTAAGCTCCTACAATGAGCAGTTCTTC. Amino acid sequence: CASSYTGAPVSSYNEQFF.

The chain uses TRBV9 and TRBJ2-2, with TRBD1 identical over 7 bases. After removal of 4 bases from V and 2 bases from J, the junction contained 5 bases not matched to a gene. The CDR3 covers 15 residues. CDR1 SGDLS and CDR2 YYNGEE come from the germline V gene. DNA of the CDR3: TGTGCCAGCAGCCTGACAGGGACCAACACCGGGGAGCTGTTTTTT. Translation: CASSLTGTNTGELFF.

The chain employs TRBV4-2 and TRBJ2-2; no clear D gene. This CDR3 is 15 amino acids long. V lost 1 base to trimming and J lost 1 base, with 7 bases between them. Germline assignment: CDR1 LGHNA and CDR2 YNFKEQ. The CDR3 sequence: CASSQVSRNTGELFF. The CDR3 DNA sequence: TGTGCCAGCAGCCAAGTCTCCAGGAACACCGGGGAGCTGTTTTTT.

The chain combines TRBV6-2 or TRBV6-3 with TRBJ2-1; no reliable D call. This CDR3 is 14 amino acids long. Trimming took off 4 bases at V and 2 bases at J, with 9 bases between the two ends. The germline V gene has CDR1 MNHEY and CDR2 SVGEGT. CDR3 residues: CASSSAAAYNEQFF. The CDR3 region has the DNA TGTGCCAGCAGTTCTGCCGCAGCCTACAATGAGCAGTTCTTC.

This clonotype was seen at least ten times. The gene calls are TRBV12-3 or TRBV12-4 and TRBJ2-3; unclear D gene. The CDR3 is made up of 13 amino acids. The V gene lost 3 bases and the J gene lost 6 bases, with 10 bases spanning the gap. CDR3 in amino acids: CASSFPPEDTQYF. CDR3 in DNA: TGTGCCAGCAGTTTCCCTCCAGAGGATACGCAGTATTTT.

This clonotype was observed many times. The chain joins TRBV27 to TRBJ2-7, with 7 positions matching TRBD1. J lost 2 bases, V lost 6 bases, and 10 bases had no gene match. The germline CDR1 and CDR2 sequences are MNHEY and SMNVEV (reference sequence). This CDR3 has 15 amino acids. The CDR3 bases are TGTGCCAGCAGCCTGAACAGGGGTACCCCCTACGAGCAGTACTTC. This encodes CASSLNRGTPYEQYF.

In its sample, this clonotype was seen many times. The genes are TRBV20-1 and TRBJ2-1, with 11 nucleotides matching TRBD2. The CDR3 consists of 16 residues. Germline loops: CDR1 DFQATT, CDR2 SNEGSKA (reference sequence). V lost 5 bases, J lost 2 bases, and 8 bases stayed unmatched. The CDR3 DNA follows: TGCAGTGCTGGAACGACTAGCGGGACAGCCTACAATGAGCAGTTCTTC. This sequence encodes CSAGTTSGTAYNEQFF.

The CDR3 protein is CSTRGGLEDYGQYF. DNA of the CDR3: TGCAGCACCAGAGGAGGACTAGAGGATTACGGGCAGTATTTT. This chain connects TRBV29-1 to TRBJ2-3, with 7 bases that match TRBD2. Trimming at V came to 8 bases and at J to 11 bases, leaving 19 bases not matched to a gene. The CDR3 runs to 14 residues. Germline V gives CDR1 SQVTM, CDR2 ANQGSEA.

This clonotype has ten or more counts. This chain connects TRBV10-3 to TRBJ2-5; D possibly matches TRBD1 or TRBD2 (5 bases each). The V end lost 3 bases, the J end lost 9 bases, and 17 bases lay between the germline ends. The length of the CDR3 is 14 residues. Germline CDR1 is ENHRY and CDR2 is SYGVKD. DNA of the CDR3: TGTGCCATCAGTGACCGGGGCCCTAGGGGCGCCCAGTACTTC. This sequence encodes CAISDRGPRGAQYF.

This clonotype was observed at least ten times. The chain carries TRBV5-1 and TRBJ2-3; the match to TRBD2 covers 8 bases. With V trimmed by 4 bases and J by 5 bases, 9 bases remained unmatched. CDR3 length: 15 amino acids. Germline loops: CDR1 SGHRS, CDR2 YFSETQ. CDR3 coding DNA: TGCGCCAGCAGCCAAGGTGGCGGGGGGAGAGATACGCAGTATTTT. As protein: CASSQGGGGRDTQYF.

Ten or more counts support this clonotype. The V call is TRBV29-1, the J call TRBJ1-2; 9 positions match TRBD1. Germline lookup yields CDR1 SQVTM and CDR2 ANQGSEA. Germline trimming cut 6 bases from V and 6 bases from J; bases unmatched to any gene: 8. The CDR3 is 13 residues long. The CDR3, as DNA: TGCAGCGTGACCGGGACAGGGATACATGGCTACACCTTC. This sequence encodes CSVTGTGIHGYTF.

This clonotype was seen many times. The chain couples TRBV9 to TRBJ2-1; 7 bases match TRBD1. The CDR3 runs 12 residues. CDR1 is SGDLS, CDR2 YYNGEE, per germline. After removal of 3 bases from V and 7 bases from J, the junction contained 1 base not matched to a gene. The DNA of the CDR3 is TGTGCCAGCAGCGCACAGGGGAATGAGCAGTTCTTC. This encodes CASSAQGNEQFF.

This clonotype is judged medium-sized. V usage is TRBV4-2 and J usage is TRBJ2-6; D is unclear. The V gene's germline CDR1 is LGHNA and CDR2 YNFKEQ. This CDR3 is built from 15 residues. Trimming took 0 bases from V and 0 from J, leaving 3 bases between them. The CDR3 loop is CASSQDNSGANVLTF. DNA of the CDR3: TGTGCCAGCAGCCAAGACAACTCTGGGGCCAACGTCCTGACTTTC.

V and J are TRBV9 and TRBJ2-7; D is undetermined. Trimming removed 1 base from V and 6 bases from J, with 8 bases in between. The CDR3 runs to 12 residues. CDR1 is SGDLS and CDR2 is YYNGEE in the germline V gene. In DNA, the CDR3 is TGTGCCAGCAGCGTAATGTCGGGCGAGCAGTACTTC. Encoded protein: CASSVMSGEQYF.

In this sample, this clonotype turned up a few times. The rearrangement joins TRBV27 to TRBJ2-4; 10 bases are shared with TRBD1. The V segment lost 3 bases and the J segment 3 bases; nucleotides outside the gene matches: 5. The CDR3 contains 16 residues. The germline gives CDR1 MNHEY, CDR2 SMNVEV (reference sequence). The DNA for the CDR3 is TGTGCCAGCAGTTTGGGACAGGGGATAGTCAAAAACATTCAGTACTTC. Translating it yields CASSLGQGIVKNIQYF.

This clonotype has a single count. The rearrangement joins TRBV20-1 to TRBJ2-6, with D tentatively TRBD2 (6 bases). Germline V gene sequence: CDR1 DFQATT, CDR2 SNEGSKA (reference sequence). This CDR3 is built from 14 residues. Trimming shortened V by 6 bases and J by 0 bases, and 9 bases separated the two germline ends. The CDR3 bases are TGCAGTGCGTGGAGGGACTCTGGGGCCAACGTCCTGACTTTC. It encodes CSAWRDSGANVLTF.